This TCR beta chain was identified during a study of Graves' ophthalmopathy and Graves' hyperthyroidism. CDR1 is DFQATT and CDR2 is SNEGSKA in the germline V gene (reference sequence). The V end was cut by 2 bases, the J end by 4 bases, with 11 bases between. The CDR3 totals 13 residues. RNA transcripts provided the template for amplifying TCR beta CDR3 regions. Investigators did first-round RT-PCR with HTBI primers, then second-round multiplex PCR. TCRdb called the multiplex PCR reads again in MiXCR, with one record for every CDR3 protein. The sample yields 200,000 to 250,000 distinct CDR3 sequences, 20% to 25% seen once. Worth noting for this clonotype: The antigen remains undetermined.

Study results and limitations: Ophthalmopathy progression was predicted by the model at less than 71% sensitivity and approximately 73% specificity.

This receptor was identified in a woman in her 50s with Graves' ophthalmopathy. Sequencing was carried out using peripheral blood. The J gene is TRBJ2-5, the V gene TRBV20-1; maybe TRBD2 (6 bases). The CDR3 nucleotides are TGCAGTGCTAGATCGGGAGACGCAGAGACCCAGTACTTC. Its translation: CSARSGDAETQYF.